These 25 T cell receptor beta chains were all obtained from the same sample, sequenced in a study of tumor-infiltrating lymphocytes in primary liver carcinoma. Total RNA (about 500 ng) served as template for TCR beta cDNA synthesis primed by a constant-region primer. What produced the TCR beta libraries was three nested multiplex PCR rounds using slightly modified ARM-PCR. Amplification in the first two PCR rounds was performed using TRBV1-TRBV30 forward primers and a C-beta reverse primer for roughly 10 cycles each. One entry per CDR3 protein, called by TCRdb with MiXCR from the multiplex PCR reads. The sample shows about 97,000 distinct CDR3 sequences, under 70% of them seen only once. DNA and RNA were both co-extracted from approximately 20-30 mg of bulk tissue that had not been sorted. Sequenced material: liver tumor tissue from sampling region 2. Subset given: tumor region T2, inferior pole. The receptors stem from an older woman with primary liver carcinoma and hepatitis B virus infection.

On this clonotype itself: A junction boundary mismatches the germline segment, possibly from a read error. This sequence joins TRBV29-1 and TRBJ1-1; D is unresolved. The CDR3 contains 12 residues. CDR1 is SQVTM and CDR2 is ANQGSEA in the germline V gene. CDR3 bases: TGTAGCGTCGTCAAGTCGAACACTGAAGCTTTCTTC. Translated: CSVVKSNTEAFF.

The rearrangement uses TRBV15 and TRBJ2-7; D call uncertain. The germline V gene encodes CDR1 LNHNV and CDR2 YYDKDF (reference sequence). Trimming cost V 0 bases and J 6 bases, with 12 bases left between them. This CDR3 region has 14 residues. CDR3 coding DNA: TGTGCCACCAGCAGAGATCGAGTAAGAGTCGAGCAGTACTTC. The encoded protein is CATSRDRVRVEQYF.

This clonotype showed up many times. The chain carries TRBV12-3 or TRBV12-4 and TRBJ1-6, with 8 positions matching TRBD1. This CDR3 contains 15 residues. After removal of 3 bases from V and 4 bases from J, the junction contained 2 bases not matched to a gene. In nucleotides, the CDR3 is TGTGCCAGCAGTTTTCGGACAGGGTATAATTCACCCCTCCACTTT. This gives the protein CASSFRTGYNSPLHF.

By share, this clonotype counts as medium-sized. J is TRBJ2-6 and V is TRBV11-2; D is tentatively TRBD1 or TRBD2 (7 bases each). The CDR3 is 19 amino acids. Germline V gene lookup returns CDR1 SGHAT and CDR2 FQNNGV. The V gene lost 5 bases and the J gene lost 0 bases, with 20 bases spanning the gap. For the CDR3, the DNA is TGTGCCAGCAGCCCGGGACAGTTCTGGACTAGCTCTGGGGCCAACGTCCTGACTTTC. This gives the protein CASSPGQFWTSSGANVLTF.

With regard to this clonotype: At one end the junction does not follow the germline gene, possibly because of a read error. The genes are TRBV12-3 or TRBV12-4 and TRBJ2-2, with TRBD1 as a possible D gene (6 bases). There are 14 residues in the CDR3. The CDR3 is CVSLHRDNTGELFF. The CDR3 DNA reads TGTGTCAGCCTCCACAGGGACAACACCGGGGAGCTGTTTTTT.

The J gene is TRBJ2-5, the V gene TRBV11-2; no definite D call. Germline V gene lookup returns CDR1 SGHAT and CDR2 FQNNGV. V gave up 9 bases and J gave up 7 bases, with 18 bases separating them. The CDR3 has 13 amino acids. CDR3 region: CASSIETKGTQYF. The CDR3 DNA is TGTGCCAGTAGCATAGAAACCAAGGGGACCCAGTACTTC.

V gene TRBV12-3 or TRBV12-4 combines with J gene TRBJ2-5; TRBD2 is a possible D gene (5 bases). The CDR3 totals 13 residues. Trimming cost V 8 bases and J 8 bases, with 18 bases left between them. CDR3: CASGKLAQGTQYF. CDR3 coding DNA: TGTGCCAGCGGGAAGCTAGCCCAAGGAACCCAGTACTTC.

This clonotype occurred once. Germline is not matched at one junction end, which may reflect a read error. The chain recombines TRBV6-2 or TRBV6-3 with TRBJ2-4; TRBD2 matches at 9 bases. There are 14 residues in the CDR3. Germline-derived CDR1 and CDR2 are MNHEY and SVGEGT. The chain's CDR3 is CVSRSIAGVVIQYF. CDR3 bases: TGTGTCAGCAGATCCATAGCGGGAGTTGTCATTCAGTACTTC.

This clonotype was observed a handful of times. The rearrangement joins TRBV28 to TRBJ2-5; D not certain. In germline, CDR1 is MDHEN, CDR2 SYDVKM. The V gene lost 2 bases and the J gene lost 5 bases, with 9 bases spanning the gap. The CDR3 consists of 13 residues. This CDR3 reads CASSLGLGETQYF. DNA for the CDR3: TGTGCCAGCAGTTTAGGCTTGGGGGAGACCCAGTACTTC.

V gene TRBV5-5 combines with J gene TRBJ2-2; tentative D call: TRBD1 (5 bases). CDR3 size: 15 residues. CDR1 and CDR2 from the germline V gene are SGHKS and YYEKEE (reference sequence). Trimming stripped 1 base from V and 5 bases from J, with 12 bases between. DNA for the CDR3: TGTGCCAGCAGCTTGCCTGTGCAGGGTACCGGGGAGCTGTTTTTT. As protein: CASSLPVQGTGELFF.

A note on this clonotype: Germline is not matched at one junction end, which may reflect a read error. The chain joins TRBV11-2 to TRBJ1-2; 12 positions agree with TRBD1. The CDR3 runs 15 residues. CDR1 is SGHAT and CDR2 is FQNNGV in the germline V gene. CDR3 coding DNA: TGCACCAGCAGCTTAGACCCCGGGACAGGGGGCAGCTACACTTTC. This codes for CTSSLDPGTGGSYTF.

A note on this clonotype: A much larger clone is a single base away; this may be a read error. The V gene is TRBV29-1, the J gene TRBJ2-4; 7 bases are shared with TRBD1. This CDR3 is 12 amino acids long. Germline V gene sequence: CDR1 SQVTM, CDR2 ANQGSEA. The CDR3 DNA reads as TGCAACGCTGAGGGGGCCGACGACATTCAGTACTTC. It translates to CNAEGADDIQYF.

A remark on this clonotype: The conserved phenylalanine or tryptophan normally closing the CDR3 is absent here, so this likely arose from a read error. The chain links TRBV6-5 to TRBJ2-1; a weak D match, TRBD2 (5 bases). The better agreement between TRBJ2-5 and the DNA end casts doubt on the J call. Germline lookup yields CDR1 MNHEY and CDR2 SVGAGI. The CDR3 length is 15 residues. For the CDR3, the DNA is TGTGCCAGCAGTGTCCGGGAAAGGGCCCAAGAGACCCAGTACTCC. It specifies CASSVRERAQETQYS.

About this clonotype: One end of the junction varies from germline; a read error may be responsible. The chain recombines TRBV6-5 with TRBJ1-4; perhaps TRBD1 as D (5 bases). The length of the CDR3 is 14 residues. Germline assignment: CDR1 MNHEY and CDR2 SVGAGI. The CDR3 here is CATSYRGGREKLFF. CDR3 sequence (DNA): TGTGCCACCAGTTATAGGGGCGGGCGTGAAAAACTGTTTTTT.

This clonotype has at least ten counts. The chain employs TRBV5-1 and TRBJ2-3, with 9 bases identical to TRBD2. V lost 2 bases and J lost 1; bases outside the gene matches: 5. The V gene's germline CDR1 is SGHRS and CDR2 YFSETQ. This CDR3 contains 16 residues. The chain's CDR3 is CASSLRAGGRTDTQYF. The CDR3 coding sequence is TGCGCCAGCAGCTTACGAGCGGGAGGCCGCACAGATACGCAGTATTTT.

Details on this clonotype: Likely a read error: the CDR3 ends without its conserved phenylalanine or tryptophan. The chain is built from TRBV11-3 and TRBJ2-1, with D tentatively TRBD2 (5 bases). Germline CDR1 SGHNT, CDR2 YENEEA. CDR3 length equals 15 residues. CDR3 nucleotides: TGTGCCAACAGCTTAGGAACTAGAGGGAAGCTTGAGCAGTTCCTA. This translates into CANSLGTRGKLEQFL.

In regard to this clonotype: An end of the junction differs from the germline gene, which may be a read error. The J gene is TRBJ1-5, the V gene TRBV12-3 or TRBV12-4; D may be TRBD1 (6 bases). This CDR3 comprises 15 residues. This CDR3 reads CTSRAGQYSNHPQHF. In DNA, the CDR3 is TGTACCAGCAGAGCCGGACAGTATAGCAATCATCCCCAGCATTTT.

The chain is built from TRBV21-1 and TRBJ1-4. TRBV21-1 is labeled a pseudogene. The CDR3 extends over 18 amino acids. This CDR3 is CASSNDPPSDRRHKKLFF. CDR3 coding DNA: TGTGCCAGCAGCAATGACCCACCTAGCGACCGACGCCACAAAAAACTGTTTTTT.

Remarks on this clonotype: At one boundary the junction diverges from the germline segment, which might be a read error. The V and J genes are TRBV12-3 or TRBV12-4 and TRBJ2-1; 7 bases are a match to TRBD1. CDR3 length equals 15 residues. The CDR3 loop is CASSPWDRTYNDQFF. The CDR3 DNA is TGTGCCAGCAGTCCCTGGGACAGAACTTACAATGATCAGTTCTTC.

Details on this clonotype: Since no conserved phenylalanine or tryptophan closes the CDR3, a read error is the likely cause. The rearrangement joins TRBV29-1 to TRBJ1-2; D may be TRBD1 (5 bases). Germline CDR1 is SQVTM and CDR2 is ANQGSEA. The CDR3 spans 12 residues. V lost 3 bases to trimming and J lost 3 bases, with 8 bases between them. CDR3: CSVEDMDYGYTS. DNA for the CDR3: TGCAGCGTTGAGGACATGGACTATGGCTACACCTCC.

The table lists this clonotype with a few counts. This could be a read error, since a much larger clone is one nucleotide away. V is TRBV10-3 and J is TRBJ1-3; tentative D call: TRBD1 (5 bases). Germline CDR1 ENHRY, CDR2 SYGVKD. The CDR3 is 14 amino acids. Trimming cost V 6 bases and J 1 base, with 10 bases left between them. The DNA of the CDR3 is TGTGCCATCAGGGAGGCAGGGTCTGGAAACACCATATATTTT. It codes for CAIREAGSGNTIYF.

The CDR3 reads CSAWPGGVTGANVLTF. DNA for the CDR3: TGCAGCGCCTGGCCAGGGGGTGTTACTGGGGCCAACGTCCTGACTTTC. V is TRBV29-1 and J is TRBJ2-6; 7 positions match TRBD1. Germline CDR1 reads SQVTM; CDR2 reads ANQGSEA. V shed 7 bases, J shed 2 bases, and the junction held 11 bases outside the gene matches. The CDR3 extends over 16 amino acids. Supplemented by reference TRBV29-1 and TRBJ2-6, the full variable domain reads SAVISQKPSRDICQRGTSLTIQCQVDSQVTMMFWYRQQPGQSLTLIATANQGSEATYESGFVIDKFPISRPNLTFSTLTVSNMSPEDSSIYLCSAWPGGVTGANVLTFGAGSRLTVL.

V is TRBV2 and J is TRBJ2-3, with unresolved D. V lost 10 bases to trimming and J lost 1 base, with 12 bases between them. The length of the CDR3 is 13 residues. Germline lookup yields CDR1 SNHLY and CDR2 FYNNEI. For the CDR3, the DNA is TGTGCCAACAGAAATACCCGCACAGATACGCAGTATTTT. As protein: CANRNTRTDTQYF.

In the case of this clonotype: A read error may account for a junction end that differs from germline. This chain links TRBV11-2 with TRBJ1-6; TRBD1 might be the D (6 bases). The CDR3 covers 16 residues. The germline V gene has CDR1 SGHAT and CDR2 FQNNGV. CDR3 nucleotide sequence: TGTGCCAGCAGCTTAGTCCTCTCGGTACAGGGTCCACCCCTCCAATTT. Its translation is CASSLVLSVQGPPLQF.

With respect to this clonotype: A read error may be the cause here, since a much bigger clone is one base away. This sequence joins TRBV7-8 and TRBJ2-2, with D unresolved. This CDR3 has 15 amino acids. Trimming took off 2 bases at V and 2 bases at J, with 9 bases between the two ends. Germline V gives CDR1 SGHVS, CDR2 FQNEAQ. The CDR3 is CASSLRIGNTGELFF. CDR3 coding DNA: TGTGCCAGCAGCTTACGGATAGGCAACACCGGGGAGCTGTTTTTT.